The 2 T cell receptor beta chains given below trace back to one sample, sequenced in a study of graft-versus-host responses after intestinal transplantation. Sequenced by immunoSEQ multiplex PCR; TCRdb stores in-frame clones only, minus some. The sample consists of under 30,000 clones, approximately 93% of them appearing once. The sample in question was PBMCs, obtained 18 days after transplant. The receptors here all came from a human patient who received an intestinal transplant, so some T cells may come from the graft donor.

The V and J genes are TRBV4-1 and TRBJ1-4; the D is unclear. Germline loops: CDR1 MGHRA, CDR2 YSYEKL. Trimming left V 0 bases short and J 7 bases short, with 15 bases between. This CDR3 has 16 amino acids. Here the CDR3 reads CASSQEDPVILEKLFF. Here the CDR3 DNA reads TGCGCCAGCAGCCAAGAAGATCCAGTGATCCTTGAAAAACTGTTTTTT.

CDR3 in amino acids: CASSEVESDTQYF. Written as DNA, the CDR3 is TGTGCCAGCAGTGAGGTTGAGAGCGATACGCAGTATTTT. The chain combines TRBV6-1 with TRBJ2-3; no definite D call. The CDR3 is 13 residues long. The V gene's germline CDR1 is MNHNS and CDR2 SASEGT. Trimming cost V 3 bases and J 6 bases, with 10 bases left between them.